This T cell receptor beta chain was identified in a study of T cells in localized non-small cell lung cancer. The ends lost 6 bases at V and 5 bases at J; junction bases unmatched: 6. CDR1 and CDR2 from the germline V gene are SGHRS and YFSETQ. The CDR3 extends over 15 amino acids. The method was immunoSEQ multiplex PCR; TCRdb's version includes in-frame clones alone and lacks a portion of them. The table lists around 29,000 clones, 92% of them singletons. The sequence was obtained from a woman between 35 and 70 years old with stage III lung adenocarcinoma. The sample was peripheral blood mononuclear cells, taken before any cancer treatment. The chain combines TRBV5-1 with TRBJ2-1, with 12 nucleotides matching TRBD2. CDR3 sequence reads: CASTLAGGPNNEQFF. CDR3 in DNA: TGCGCCAGCACGCTAGCGGGAGGGCCGAACAATGAGCAGTTCTTC.